This T cell receptor (beta chain) was recorded in a study of T cells in Graves' hyperthyroidism and ophthalmopathy. RNA transcripts served as the template for amplifying TCR beta CDR3 regions. First-round RT-PCR with HTBI primers amplified the TCR CDR3 region. A single record per CDR3 protein comes from TCRdb applying MiXCR to the multiplex PCR reads. This sample yields 370,000 or so distinct CDR3 sequences, of which 13% are seen a single time; under 25% belongs to the top ten. Germline values: CDR1 ENHRY, CDR2 SYGVKD. V was pared by 5 bases and J by 0 bases, with 8 bases between. This CDR3 comprises 14 residues.

Sequences were obtained from blood. This TCR came from a young man with Graves' hyperthyroidism that later progressed to Graves' ophthalmopathy. This chain joins TRBV10-3 and TRBJ1-3; D is uncertain. The CDR3 region is CAISPQNSGNTIYF. CDR3 nucleotides: TGTGCCATCAGTCCGCAGAACTCTGGAAACACCATATATTTT.